The T cell receptor beta chain described here comes from a study of blood T cells in healthy people across ages (dated by TCRdb to the mid-2010s). About the full investigation: In model experiments, roughly one uniquely barcoded TCR beta cDNA molecule per two T cells was captured by template switching. The study measured age-related changes in TCR beta repertoire diversity using deep sequencing normalized with unique cDNA molecular identifiers. The donors were divided into four age groups: young (average approximately 17 years), middle-aged (approximately 41), aged (about 60) and long-lived (roughly 82). Donors of different ages were randomly distributed across sequencing lanes to avoid experimental bias. Two additional independent replicas of 1 million unique cDNA reads from the same blood draw were analyzed for two donors (one aged 18 to 30 and one aged 80 or older).

The table lists this clonotype with many counts. Its antigen is unknown. No base quality values were provided; no much bigger clone lies one nucleotide off. Its CDR3 holds 16 amino acids, cysteine through phenylalanine. Here the CDR3 DNA is all that survives: 48 bases in frame from base 1. Relative to germline, V is 0 bases shorter and J is 4 bases shorter, with 16 bases between their ends. Taken from the germline V gene, the CDR1 and CDR2 loops are SGHRS and YFSETQ. Libraries were constructed by 5' RACE. The sample was run on an Illumina HiSeq 2500. A second PCR of roughly 6 to 12 cycles was performed with a sample-barcoded 5' primer and a J-beta primer mix. Each TCR beta cDNA molecule received a unique molecular identifier from a template-switch 5' adaptor carrying 12 random nucleotides. Each sample yielded at least 2.5 million CDR3-containing paired-end reads. The Mint cDNA synthesis kit, primed by a TRBC-specific oligonucleotide, was used to synthesize first-strand cDNA from all RNA. All cDNA was treated with uracil-DNA glycosylase and then went through a first 18-cycle PCR with the universal primers M1SS and BC2_uni_R. For the original study's pipeline: For normalization, 1 million high-quality reads were randomly selected from each sample, with every read carrying a distinct molecular identifier. Reads sharing molecular identifiers were discarded rather than binned into consensus sequences. CDR3 identification, clonotype clustering and error correction used MiTCR with a Q25 quality threshold and the strictest error-elimination algorithm. A nonparametric unseen species model with Euler transformation was used to estimate lower-bound total TCR beta diversity. TCRdb reanalyzed the raw reads on its own, using fastp at Q25 for trimming and MiXCR for clone calling, and kept in-frame beta chains. Here each entry gathers all rows of one CDR3 protein and keeps the most common genes and DNA. TCRdb, not the authors, supplied the V and J calls. The sample profile shows 590,000 or so distinct CDR3 sequences; about 30% of them were found once. The ten most abundant clones make up 15% to 19% of the sample.

Paper-wide results and their limitations: Total diversity estimates from one million sequenced T cells were considered lower bounds and underestimates. Donor CMV infection status was unknown, potentially confounding age-related changes in expanded clonotypes. As age increased, observed TCR beta diversity per million T cells dropped in a roughly linear way, and a significant reduction was already evident by age 40. Since profiling was done on bulk unsorted PBMCs, naive and antigen-experienced compartments could not be conclusively compared. Observed TCR beta diversity correlated strongly with the percentage of naive T cells measured by flow cytometry. Compared with the aged group, the long-lived group had more naive CD4+ T cells, fewer expanded clones and increased TCR diversity, suggesting age selection.

Systemically healthy Caucasian individuals from Russia, some 40 in total and aged roughly 6 to 95 years, were included as donors. Each donor gave around 9.9 milliliters of peripheral blood, collected into EDTA-treated Vacutainer tubes. Ficoll-Paque density-gradient centrifugation was used to isolate PBMCs, with at least 7 million obtained per sample. Trizol reagent was used to extract total RNA from the PBMCs, yielding at least 6 micrograms per sample. For every donor, flow cytometry on a PBMC aliquot measured the percentage of naive CD45RAhigh/CD27high T cells. The receptor chain draws on TRBV5-1 and TRBJ2-5; a weak D assignment points to TRBD1 (6 bases agree). Sequencing used blood. This clonotype was obtained from a woman aged 80 or over in good health. The DNA reads as follows: TGCGCCAGCAGCTTGGAGGGGGACATGGCGGGAGAGACCCAGTACTTC. The resulting protein is CASSLEGDMAGETQYF.